This T cell receptor (beta chain) was sequenced during a study of glioma-infiltrating T cells after dendritic cell vaccination. Across the study: Patients had newly diagnosed or recurrent glioblastoma and received dendritic cell vaccines.

Using immunoSEQ multiplex PCR, the repertoire was profiled, and TCRdb retains in-frame clones only, with some absent. This table holds fewer than 110,000 clones, roughly 76% found once. The germline CDR1 and CDR2 sequences are GTSNPN and SVGIG (reference sequence). Trimming at V came to 5 bases and at J to 4 bases, leaving 2 bases not matched to a gene. The CDR3 runs 13 residues. V is TRBV30 and J is TRBJ1-6; 7 bases match TRBD1. The sequence was obtained from a human donor with glioblastoma. The specimen comprised blood, sampled before dendritic cell vaccination. The CDR3, as DNA: TGTGCCTGGGGGACAGTTTATAATTCACCCCTCCACTTT. Translating it yields CAWGTVYNSPLHF.